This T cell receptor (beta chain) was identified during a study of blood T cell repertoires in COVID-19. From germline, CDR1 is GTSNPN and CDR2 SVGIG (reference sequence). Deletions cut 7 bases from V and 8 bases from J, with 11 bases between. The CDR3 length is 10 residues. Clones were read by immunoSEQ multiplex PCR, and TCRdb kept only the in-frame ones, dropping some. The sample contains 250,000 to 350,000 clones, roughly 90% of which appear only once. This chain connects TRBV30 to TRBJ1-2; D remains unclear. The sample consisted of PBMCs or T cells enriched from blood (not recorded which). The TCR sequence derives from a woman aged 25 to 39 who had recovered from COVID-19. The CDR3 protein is CALRRGGYTF. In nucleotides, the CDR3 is TGTGCCTTAAGACGAGGCGGCTACACCTTC.